This passage covers 20 T cell receptor beta chains from one sample sequenced in a study of regulatory T cells in long-lasting Graves disease. Construction of the TCR beta libraries employed iRepertoire HTBI primers in conjunction with Arm-PCR of CDR3 regions. TCRdb re-derived calls from the multiplex PCR reads in MiXCR, one entry per CDR3 protein. The profile shows 400,000 to 450,000 distinct CDR3 sequences, 16% of them singletons. This sample's time point: newly diagnosed GD, antithyroid drugs for less than 3 months. Extracted RNA from PBMCs served as the source of the TCR library. The same sample was also studied in work on T cells in Graves' hyperthyroidism and ophthalmopathy.

The specimen was peripheral blood mononuclear cells (PBMCs), collected at new diagnosis, from a patient treated with antithyroid drugs. These TCRs come from a woman in her twenties or thirties with Graves disease.

This clonotype was counted ten times or more. The chain joins TRBV28 to TRBJ2-3, with TRBD2 identical over 8 bases. V shed 5 bases, J shed 6 bases, and the junction held 10 bases outside the gene matches. CDR1 MDHEN and CDR2 SYDVKM come from the germline V gene. This CDR3 has 15 residues. CDR3 loop: CASSPFREGRDTQYF. CDR3 nucleotide sequence: TGTGCCAGCAGTCCATTCCGGGAGGGCCGGGATACGCAGTATTTT.

The table lists this clonotype with many counts. The rearrangement uses TRBV29-1 and TRBJ2-7, with a possible D match to TRBD1 (5 bases). This CDR3 contains 12 residues. Germline V gene data show CDR1 as SQVTM and CDR2 as ANQGSEA. V was clipped by 4 bases and J by 5 bases, with 12 bases between them. Here the CDR3 DNA reads TGCAGCGTTGCCCCCAGGGCTGACGAGCAGTACTTC. Translating gives CSVAPRADEQYF.

This chain connects TRBV14 to TRBJ1-1; D remains ambiguous. The CDR3 spans 18 residues. Germline V gives CDR1 SGHDN, CDR2 FVKESK. V dropped 0 bases and J dropped 4 bases, with 21 bases sitting between them. CDR3 sequence: CASSQDILVRHSGTEAFF. As DNA, the CDR3 is TGTGCCAGCAGCCAAGATATTTTAGTTAGACATTCGGGCACTGAAGCTTTCTTT.

This clonotype was recorded at least ten times. The chain carries TRBV18 and TRBJ1-2; the D gene is possibly TRBD1 (5 bases). This CDR3 contains 14 residues. V was cut by 6 bases and J by 2 bases, with 13 bases left in between. Germline V CDR1 and CDR2: KGHSH, LQKENI. CDR3 sequence: CASSALGVNYGYTF. CDR3 nucleotides: TGTGCCAGCTCCGCACTAGGGGTAAACTATGGCTACACCTTC.

This clonotype was seen ten or more times. The chain links TRBV6-1 to TRBJ2-1; 9 nucleotides align to TRBD1. The CDR3 covers 22 residues. Losses at the gene ends were 5 bases for V and 6 bases for J; bases not matched to a gene: 29. The germline gives CDR1 MNHNS, CDR2 SASEGT. The CDR3 spells CASSPYTLPGTGSRVYGNEQFF. DNA of the CDR3: TGTGCCAGCAGTCCTTATACCCTGCCCGGGACAGGGAGTCGGGTGTACGGCAATGAGCAGTTCTTC.

In its sample, this clonotype was seen a few times. A read error may be the cause here, since a much bigger clone is one base away. The chain joins TRBV6-1 to TRBJ2-1; a possible D gene is TRBD2 (5 bases). The CDR3 sequence is 13 residues long. Looked up from germline, CDR1 is MNHNS and CDR2 is SASEGT. The CDR3: CASSDLRGGERFF. Written as DNA, the CDR3 is TGTGCCAGCAGTGATTTACGGGGTGGTGAGCGGTTCTTC.

The rearrangement links TRBV2 to TRBJ2-6, with D uncertain. The CDR3 is made up of 14 amino acids. Trimming pared 4 bases from V and 4 bases from J, leaving 8 bases between. Germline V gene lookup returns CDR1 SNHLY and CDR2 FYNNEI. CDR3 sequence (DNA): TGTGCCAGCAGTGTCCCCTCCGGGGCCAACGTCCTGACTTTC. As protein: CASSVPSGANVLTF.

With respect to this clonotype: This may arise from a read error, as a much more abundant clone is one base away. The rearrangement joins TRBV6-4 to TRBJ2-5, with D perhaps TRBD1 (5 bases). The V gene's germline CDR1 is MRHNA and CDR2 SNTAGT. The CDR3 totals 12 residues. CDR3 sequence: CAGSPTEETQYF. In DNA form, the CDR3 reads TGTGCCGGCAGCCCGACAGAAGAGACCCAGTACTTC.

On this clonotype itself: At one end the junction does not follow the germline gene, possibly because of a read error. The V gene is TRBV6-2 or TRBV6-3, the J gene TRBJ2-1; TRBD2 agrees at 7 bases. Germline CDR1 MNHEY, CDR2 SVGEGT. CDR3 length: 14 residues. CDR3 protein: CASEGGSSYNERFF. CDR3 DNA sequence: TGTGCCAGCGAGGGAGGGAGCTCCTACAATGAGCGGTTCTTC.

This clonotype has at least ten counts. The V gene is TRBV11-2, the J gene TRBJ1-1; D gene unclear. Germline CDR1 reads SGHAT; CDR2 reads FQNNGV. The CDR3 consists of 13 residues. V was cut by 5 bases and J by 11 bases, with 18 bases left in between. This CDR3 is CASSHVGRFGAFF. The DNA of the CDR3 is TGTGCCAGCAGCCACGTCGGCCGTTTTGGCGCTTTCTTT.

The chain employs TRBV20-1 and TRBJ2-2; 10 bases are a match to TRBD2. Trimming cost V 6 bases and J 6 bases; bases outside gene matches: 10. This CDR3 spans 15 amino acids. The V gene's germline CDR1 is DFQATT and CDR2 SNEGSKA (reference sequence). The CDR3 DNA follows: TGCAGTGCACGGACTAGCGGAGGGGGGGCCGGGGAGCTGTTTTTT. It is translated as CSARTSGGGAGELFF.

This chain links TRBV19 with TRBJ1-4; no reliable D call. The CDR3 is 15 amino acids. Per germline, CDR1 LNHDA and CDR2 SQIVND (reference sequence). The V gene lost 9 bases and the J gene lost 8 bases, with 22 bases spanning the gap. CDR3 sequence: CASSRLGNEGEKLFF. CDR3 coding DNA: TGTGCCAGCTCAAGGCTGGGAAACGAAGGCGAAAAACTGTTTTTT.

This clonotype was counted at least ten times. The chain is built from TRBV7-8 and TRBJ2-1; possibly TRBD2 for D (6 bases). The length of the CDR3 is 14 residues. V was shortened by 0 bases and J by 10 bases, with 13 bases between the two germline ends. Germline assignment: CDR1 SGHVS and CDR2 FQNEAQ. The CDR3 loop reads CASSLAGGVGEQFF. Here the CDR3 DNA reads TGTGCCAGCAGCTTAGCGGGCGGGGTAGGGGAGCAGTTCTTC.

Remarks on this clonotype: A much larger clone is a single base away; this may be a read error. The CDR3 is CASRRQVSSYEQYF. CDR3 bases: TGTGCCAGCAGACGACAGGTAAGCTCCTACGAGCAGTACTTC. The chain employs TRBV27 and TRBJ2-7; maybe TRBD1 (6 bases). In germline, CDR1 is MNHEY, CDR2 SMNVEV (reference sequence). This CDR3 has 14 amino acids. V was pared by 6 bases and J by 0 bases, with 12 bases between.

As to this clonotype: Just one base apart from a much larger clone, this may be a read error. The genes are TRBV9 and TRBJ2-5; TRBD1 agrees at 9 bases. The CDR3 contains 16 residues. Germline V gives CDR1 SGDLS, CDR2 YYNGEE. CDR3: CASSGEQGAPGETKYF. The CDR3 DNA sequence: TGTGCCAGCAGCGGAGAACAGGGGGCGCCCGGGGAGACCAAGTACTTC.

There are many counts of this clonotype. The chain has TRBV7-9 and TRBJ2-3; D could derive from TRBD1 or TRBD2 (5 bases each). Germline CDR1 and CDR2: SEHNR and FQNEAQ (reference sequence). The germline V and J ends were trimmed by 7 bases and 10 bases, with 12 bases remaining between them. This CDR3 has 11 residues. The CDR3 reads CASNSLGAQYF. CDR3 DNA: TGTGCCAGCAACTCACTAGGGGCGCAGTATTTT.

This clonotype was seen a few times. The V and J genes are TRBV6-1 and TRBJ2-2, with D perhaps being TRBD1 or TRBD2 (5 bases each). CDR1 is MNHNS, CDR2 SASEGT, per germline. The CDR3 has 14 residues. V gave up 4 bases and J gave up 5 bases, with 11 bases separating them. The CDR3 DNA follows: TGTGCCAGCAGTGGAGGGGCAGGGACCGGGGAGCTGTTTTTT. It is translated as CASSGGAGTGELFF.

The chain couples TRBV5-1 to TRBJ2-2, with D possibly being TRBD2 (6 bases). Germline V gives CDR1 SGHRS, CDR2 YFSETQ. V lost 0 bases, J lost 6 bases, and 15 bases lay in between. The CDR3 extends over 16 amino acids. CDR3: CASSLGVAGLSGELFF. CDR3 in DNA: TGCGCCAGCAGCTTGGGGGTCGCGGGATTGTCCGGGGAGCTGTTTTTT.

The chain carries TRBV30 and TRBJ1-4; D is uncertain. Germline-derived CDR1 and CDR2 are GTSNPN and SVGIG (reference sequence). This CDR3 is built from 15 residues. V was shortened by 5 bases and J by 8 bases, with 21 bases between the two germline ends. DNA for the CDR3: TGTGCCTGGGGAAGAATTGGACGAGAGGAGGAAAAACTGTTTTTT. This gives the protein CAWGRIGREEEKLFF.

Comments on this clonotype: One junction end disagrees with the germline gene, perhaps due to a read error. The rearrangement uses TRBV11-3 and TRBJ2-2; perhaps TRBD2 as D (5 bases). The CDR3 length is 16 residues. Germline V lookup: CDR1 SGHNT, CDR2 YENEEA. In nucleotides, the CDR3 is TGTGCCAGCAGCTTACCAGCGGCAATTAACACCGGGGAGCTGTGTTTT. This codes for CASSLPAAINTGELCF.